This is a list of T cell receptor beta chains from one sample in a study of blood T cell repertoires in COVID-19. This table comes from immunoSEQ multiplex PCR, and its TCRdb copy is limited to in-frame clones, with some not included. The sample lists about 94,000 clones, around two thirds occurring once. The specimen sequenced was peripheral blood. All receptors come from a man in his 70s with COVID-19, enrolled during active disease. CDR3s leave out the opening cysteine and the closing phenylalanine or tryptophan. The order of the fields is J gene, V gene, CDR3 protein.

TRBJ1-1	TRBV5-8	ASSYRTVLNTEAF
TRBJ2-7	TRBV5-4	ASSPRGDTTYEQY
TRBJ1-2	TRBV6-5	ASSLDSTARGYT
TRBJ2-1	TRBV5-1	ASSFANYNEQF
TRBJ2-3	TRBV28	ASRSDRPLRDTQY
TRBJ1-6	TRBV5-6	ASSLGFGQGNSPLH
TRBJ2-1	TRBV30	AWMSRLAYNEQF
TRBJ2-3	TRBV6-2/TRBV6-3	ASSSDSSTDTQY
TRBJ2-7	TRBV18	ASSPPSRGRLSYEQY
TRBJ2-7	TRBV7-2	ASSLGFSSRKSSYEQY
TRBJ2-1	TRBV6-4	ASSTSAYNEQF
TRBJ2-2	TRBV5-1	ASSLAVTGYTGELF
TRBJ2-3	TRBV19	ASSRDRGTTSTDTQY
TRBJ2-7	TRBV6-5	ASSYRQEEQY
TRBJ1-1	TRBV29-1	SVEEQGAPEAF
TRBJ1-2	TRBV27	ASSLSSRGAGGYT
TRBJ2-5	TRBV28	ASSFLATQVTQY
TRBJ2-7	TRBV14	ASSQGRGDRGSYEQY
TRBJ2-1	TRBV10-3	AISESRLAGDNEQF
TRBJ1-5	TRBV6-5	ASSYSGGARQPQH
TRBJ2-7	TRBV19	ASSTGQTYEQY
TRBJ2-5	TRBV9	ASSVAGVAETQY
TRBJ2-1	TRBV5-4	ASSLGLAGGSEQF
TRBJ2-5	TRBV2	ASRVTPGQGAGETQY
TRBJ2-7	TRBV27	ASSWGWDHGTPAYEQY
TRBJ2-7	TRBV5-4	ASRPGRDSGLEQY
TRBJ2-7	TRBV6-1	ASSERVIIAGVVYEQY